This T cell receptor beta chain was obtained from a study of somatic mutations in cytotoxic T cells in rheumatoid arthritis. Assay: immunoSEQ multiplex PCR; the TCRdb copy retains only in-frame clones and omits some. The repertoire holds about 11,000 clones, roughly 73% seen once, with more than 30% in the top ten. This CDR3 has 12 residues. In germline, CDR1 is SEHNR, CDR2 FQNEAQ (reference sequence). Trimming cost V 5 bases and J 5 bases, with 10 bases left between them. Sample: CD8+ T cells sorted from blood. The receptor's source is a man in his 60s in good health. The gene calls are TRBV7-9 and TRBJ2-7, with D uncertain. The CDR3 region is CASSRYVDEQYF. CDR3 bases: TGTGCCAGCAGCCGCTATGTGGACGAGCAGTACTTC.